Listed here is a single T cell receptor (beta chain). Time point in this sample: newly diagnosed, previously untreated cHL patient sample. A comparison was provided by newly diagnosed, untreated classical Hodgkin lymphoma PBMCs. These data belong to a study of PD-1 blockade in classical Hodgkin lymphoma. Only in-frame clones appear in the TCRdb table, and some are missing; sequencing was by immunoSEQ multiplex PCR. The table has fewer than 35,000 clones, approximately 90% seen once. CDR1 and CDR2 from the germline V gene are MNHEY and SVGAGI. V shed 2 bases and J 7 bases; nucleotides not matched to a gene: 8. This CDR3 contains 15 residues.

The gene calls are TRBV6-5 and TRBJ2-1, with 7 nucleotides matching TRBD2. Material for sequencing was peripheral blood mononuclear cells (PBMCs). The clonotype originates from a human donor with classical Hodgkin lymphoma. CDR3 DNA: TGTGCCAGCAGTTACCAACCAAGCGGGATAAATGAGCAGTTCTTC. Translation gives CASSYQPSGINEQFF.